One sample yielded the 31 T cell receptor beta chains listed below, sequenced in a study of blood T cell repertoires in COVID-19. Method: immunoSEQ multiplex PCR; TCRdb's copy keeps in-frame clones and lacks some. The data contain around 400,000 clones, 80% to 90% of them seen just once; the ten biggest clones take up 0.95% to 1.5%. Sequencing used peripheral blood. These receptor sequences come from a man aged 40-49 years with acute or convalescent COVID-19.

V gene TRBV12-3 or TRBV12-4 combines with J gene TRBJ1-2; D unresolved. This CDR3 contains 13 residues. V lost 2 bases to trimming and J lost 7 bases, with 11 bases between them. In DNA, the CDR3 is TGTGCCAGCAGTTTATCTGGCTCAGGTGGCTACACCTTC. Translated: CASSLSGSGGYTF.

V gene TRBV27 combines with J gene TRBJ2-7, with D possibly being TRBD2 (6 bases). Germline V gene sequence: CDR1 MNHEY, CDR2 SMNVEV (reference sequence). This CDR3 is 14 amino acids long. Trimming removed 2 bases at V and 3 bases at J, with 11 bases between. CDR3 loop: CASSLGGADYEQYF. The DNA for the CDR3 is TGTGCCAGCAGTTTAGGCGGGGCCGACTACGAGCAGTACTTC.

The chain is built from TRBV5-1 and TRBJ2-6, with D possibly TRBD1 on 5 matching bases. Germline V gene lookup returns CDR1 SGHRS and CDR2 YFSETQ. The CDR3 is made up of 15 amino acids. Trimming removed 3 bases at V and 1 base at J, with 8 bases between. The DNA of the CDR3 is TGCGCCAGCAGCTCGCAGGGATCTGGGGCCAACGTCCTGACTTTC. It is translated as CASSSQGSGANVLTF.

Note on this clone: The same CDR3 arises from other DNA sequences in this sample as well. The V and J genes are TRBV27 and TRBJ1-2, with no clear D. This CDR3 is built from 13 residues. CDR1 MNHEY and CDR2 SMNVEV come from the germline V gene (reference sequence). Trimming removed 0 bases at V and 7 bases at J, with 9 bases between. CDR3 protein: CASSLSRGSGYTF. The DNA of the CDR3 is TGTGCCAGCAGTTTATCACGAGGGTCTGGCTACACCTTC.

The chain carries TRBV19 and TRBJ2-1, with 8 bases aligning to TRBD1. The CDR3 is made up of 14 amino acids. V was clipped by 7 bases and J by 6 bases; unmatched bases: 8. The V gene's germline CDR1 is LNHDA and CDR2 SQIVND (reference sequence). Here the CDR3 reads CASTAGTGFNEQFF. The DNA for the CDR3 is TGTGCCAGTACCGCCGGGACAGGTTTCAATGAGCAGTTCTTC.

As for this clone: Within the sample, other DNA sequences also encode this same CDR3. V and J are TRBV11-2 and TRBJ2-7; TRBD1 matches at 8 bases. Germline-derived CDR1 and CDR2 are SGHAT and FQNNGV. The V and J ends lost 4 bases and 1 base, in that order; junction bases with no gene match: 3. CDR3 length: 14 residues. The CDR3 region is CASSSGTGSYEQYF. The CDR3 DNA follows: TGTGCCAGCAGCTCTGGGACAGGATCCTACGAGCAGTACTTC.

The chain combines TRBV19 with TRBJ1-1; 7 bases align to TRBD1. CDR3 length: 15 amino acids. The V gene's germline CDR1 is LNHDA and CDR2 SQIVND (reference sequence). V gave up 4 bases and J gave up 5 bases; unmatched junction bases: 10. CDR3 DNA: TGTGCCAGTAGTACCGACAGGGAGGTGGTAACTGAAGCTTTCTTT. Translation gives CASSTDREVVTEAFF.

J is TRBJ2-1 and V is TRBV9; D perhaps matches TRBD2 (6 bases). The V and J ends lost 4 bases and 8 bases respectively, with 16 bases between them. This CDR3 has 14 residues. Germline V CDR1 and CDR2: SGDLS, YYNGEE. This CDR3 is CASSSRAGGDEQFF. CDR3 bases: TGTGCCAGCAGCTCCCGAGCGGGTGGCGATGAGCAGTTCTTC.

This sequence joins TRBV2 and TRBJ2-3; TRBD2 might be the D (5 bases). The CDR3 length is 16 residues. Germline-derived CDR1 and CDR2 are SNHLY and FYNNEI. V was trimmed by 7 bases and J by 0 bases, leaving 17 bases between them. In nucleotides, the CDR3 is TGTGCCAGCACCCCCCTCGGAGCGGACAGCACAGATACGCAGTATTTT. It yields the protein CASTPLGADSTDTQYF.

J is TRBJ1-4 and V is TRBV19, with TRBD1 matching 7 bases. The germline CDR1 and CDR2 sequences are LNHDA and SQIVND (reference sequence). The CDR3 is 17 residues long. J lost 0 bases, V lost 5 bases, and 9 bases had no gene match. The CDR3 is CASSYIGTVATNEKLFF. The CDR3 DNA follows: TGTGCCAGTAGTTATATTGGGACAGTTGCAACTAATGAAAAACTGTTTTTT.

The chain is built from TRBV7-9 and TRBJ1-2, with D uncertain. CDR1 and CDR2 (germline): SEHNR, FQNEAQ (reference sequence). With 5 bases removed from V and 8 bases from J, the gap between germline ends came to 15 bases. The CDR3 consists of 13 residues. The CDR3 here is CASSPSYSWGYTF. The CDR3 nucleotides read TGTGCCAGCAGCCCATCGTACTCTTGGGGCTACACCTTC.

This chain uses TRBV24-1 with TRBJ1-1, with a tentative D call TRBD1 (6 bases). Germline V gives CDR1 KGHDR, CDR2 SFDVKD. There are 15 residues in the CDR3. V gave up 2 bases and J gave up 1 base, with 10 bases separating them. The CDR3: CATSDSGTSNTEAFF. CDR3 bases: TGTGCCACCAGTGATTCCGGGACATCGAACACTGAAGCTTTCTTT.

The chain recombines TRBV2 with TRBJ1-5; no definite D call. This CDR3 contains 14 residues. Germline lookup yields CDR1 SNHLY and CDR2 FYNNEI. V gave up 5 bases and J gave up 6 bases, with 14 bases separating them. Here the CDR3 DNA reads TGTGCCAGCAGTATCCGACACGCCGGTCAGCCCCAGCATTTT. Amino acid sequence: CASSIRHAGQPQHF.

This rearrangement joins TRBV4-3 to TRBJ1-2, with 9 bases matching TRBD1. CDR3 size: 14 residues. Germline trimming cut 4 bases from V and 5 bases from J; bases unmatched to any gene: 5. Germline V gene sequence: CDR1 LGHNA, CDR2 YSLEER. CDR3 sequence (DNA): TGCGCCAGCAGCCCTGGGACAGGGTTGTATGGCTACACCTTC. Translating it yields CASSPGTGLYGYTF.

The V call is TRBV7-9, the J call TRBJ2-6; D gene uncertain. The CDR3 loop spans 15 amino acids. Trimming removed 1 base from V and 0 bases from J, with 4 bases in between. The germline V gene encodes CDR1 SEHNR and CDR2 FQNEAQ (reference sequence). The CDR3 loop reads CASSLGSSGANVLTF. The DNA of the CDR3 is TGTGCCAGCAGCTTAGGGAGCTCTGGGGCCAACGTCCTGACTTTC.

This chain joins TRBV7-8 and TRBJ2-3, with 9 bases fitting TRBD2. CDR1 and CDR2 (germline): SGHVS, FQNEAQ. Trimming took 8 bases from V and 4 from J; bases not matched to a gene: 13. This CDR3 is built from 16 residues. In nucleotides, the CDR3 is TGTGCCAGCGCCCTCTCGGGACTAGCACCGGCAGATACGCAGTATTTT. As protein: CASALSGLAPADTQYF.

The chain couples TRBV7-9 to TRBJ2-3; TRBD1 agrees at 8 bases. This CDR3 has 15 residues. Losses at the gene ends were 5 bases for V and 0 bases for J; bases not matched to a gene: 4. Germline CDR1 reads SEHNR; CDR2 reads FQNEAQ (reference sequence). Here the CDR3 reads CASSPRQGSTDTQYF. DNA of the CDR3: TGTGCCAGCAGCCCAAGACAGGGGAGCACAGATACGCAGTATTTT.

CDR3 bases: TGTGCAAGTCGCGTAATTGCCACGGGAGAGTGTGATGGCTACACCTTC. Protein sequence: CASRVIATGECDGYTF. This rearrangement joins TRBV12-2 to TRBJ1-2. TRBV12-2 is recorded as a pseudogene. The CDR3 covers 16 residues.

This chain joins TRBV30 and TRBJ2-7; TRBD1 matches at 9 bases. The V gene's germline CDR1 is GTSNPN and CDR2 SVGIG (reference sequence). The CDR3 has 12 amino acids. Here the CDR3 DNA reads TGTGCTTGGGGGACAGGGTACTACGAGCAGTACTTC. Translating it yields CAWGTGYYEQYF.

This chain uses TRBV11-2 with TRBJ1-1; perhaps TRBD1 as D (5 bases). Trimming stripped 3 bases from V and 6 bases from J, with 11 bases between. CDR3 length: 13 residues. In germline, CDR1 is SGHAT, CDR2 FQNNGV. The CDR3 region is CASSLTSGSEAFF. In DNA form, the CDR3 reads TGTGCCAGCAGCTTGACCTCAGGGTCTGAAGCTTTCTTT.

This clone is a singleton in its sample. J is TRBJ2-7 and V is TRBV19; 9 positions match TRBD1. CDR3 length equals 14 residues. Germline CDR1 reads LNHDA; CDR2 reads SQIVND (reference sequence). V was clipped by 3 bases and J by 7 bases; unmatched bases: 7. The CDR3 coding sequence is TGTGCCAGTAGTATGGTACAGGGGGCAGGGGAGCAGTACTTC. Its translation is CASSMVQGAGEQYF.

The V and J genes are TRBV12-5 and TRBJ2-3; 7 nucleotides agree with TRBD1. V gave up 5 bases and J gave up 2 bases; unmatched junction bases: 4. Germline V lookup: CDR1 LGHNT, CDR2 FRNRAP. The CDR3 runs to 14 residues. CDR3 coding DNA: TGTGCTAGTGGTCCGACAGGGTTCACAGATACGCAGTATTTT. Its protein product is CASGPTGFTDTQYF.

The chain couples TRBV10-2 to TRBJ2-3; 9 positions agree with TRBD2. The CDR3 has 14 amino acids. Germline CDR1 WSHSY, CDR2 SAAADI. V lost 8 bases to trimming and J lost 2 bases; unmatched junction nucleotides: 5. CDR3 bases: TGCGCCAGCGCGGCGGGAGGGGACACAGATACGCAGTATTTT. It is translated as CASAAGGDTDTQYF.

The DNA of the CDR3 is TGCGCCAGCAGCTTACCGGGACAGGGTAATTCACCCCTCCACTTT. As protein: CASSLPGQGNSPLHF. The V gene is TRBV5-1, the J gene TRBJ1-6; 9 nucleotides line up with TRBD1. The CDR3 consists of 15 residues. V gave up 2 bases and J gave up 6 bases; unmatched junction bases: 3. Germline V gives CDR1 SGHRS, CDR2 YFSETQ.

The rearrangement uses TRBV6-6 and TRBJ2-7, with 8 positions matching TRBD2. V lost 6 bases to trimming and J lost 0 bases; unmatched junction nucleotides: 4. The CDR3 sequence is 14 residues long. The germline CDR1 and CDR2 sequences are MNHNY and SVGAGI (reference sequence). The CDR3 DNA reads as TGTGCCAGCAGCTATACTAGCGGCTCCTACGAGCAGTACTTC. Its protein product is CASSYTSGSYEQYF.

The CDR3 reads CASSQAGTRSSYNSPLHF. CDR3 sequence (DNA): TGTGCCAGCAGTCAAGCCGGGACAAGGAGCTCCTATAATTCACCCCTCCACTTT. This chain joins TRBV28 and TRBJ1-6; D is perhaps TRBD1 (6 bases). Germline values: CDR1 MDHEN, CDR2 SYDVKM. This CDR3 has 18 amino acids. The V and J ends lost 5 bases and 0 bases respectively, with 17 bases between them.

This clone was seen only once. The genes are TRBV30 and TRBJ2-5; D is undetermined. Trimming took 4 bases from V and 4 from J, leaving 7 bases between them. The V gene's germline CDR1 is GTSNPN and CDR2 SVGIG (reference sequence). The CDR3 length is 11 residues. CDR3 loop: CAWMRLETQYF. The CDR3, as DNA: TGTGCCTGGATGCGTCTAGAGACCCAGTACTTC. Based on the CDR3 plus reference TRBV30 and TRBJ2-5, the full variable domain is SQTIHQWPATLVQPVGSPLSLECTVEGTSNPNLYWYRQAAGRGLQLLFYSVGIGQISSEVPQNLSASRPQDRQFILSSKKLLLSDSGFYLCAWMRLETQYFGPGTRLLVL.

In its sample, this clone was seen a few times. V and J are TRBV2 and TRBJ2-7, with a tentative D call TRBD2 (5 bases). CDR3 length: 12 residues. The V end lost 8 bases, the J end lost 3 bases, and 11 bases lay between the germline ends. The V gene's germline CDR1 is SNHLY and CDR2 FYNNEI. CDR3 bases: TGTGCCAGCTGGAGGTTTATCTACGAGCAGTACTTC. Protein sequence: CASWRFIYEQYF.

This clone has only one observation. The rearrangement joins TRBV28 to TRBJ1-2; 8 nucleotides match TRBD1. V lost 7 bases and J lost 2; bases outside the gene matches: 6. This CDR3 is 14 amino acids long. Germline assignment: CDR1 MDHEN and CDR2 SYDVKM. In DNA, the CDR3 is TGTGCCAGCACTTCCCCAGGGGGCAACTATGGCTACACCTTC. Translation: CASTSPGGNYGYTF.

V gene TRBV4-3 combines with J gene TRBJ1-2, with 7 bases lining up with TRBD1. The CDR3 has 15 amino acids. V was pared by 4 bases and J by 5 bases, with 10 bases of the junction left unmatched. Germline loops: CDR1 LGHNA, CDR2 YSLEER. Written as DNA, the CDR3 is TGCGCCAGCAGCCCGGATCAGGGGGTAGGGTATGGCTACACCTTC. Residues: CASSPDQGVGYGYTF.

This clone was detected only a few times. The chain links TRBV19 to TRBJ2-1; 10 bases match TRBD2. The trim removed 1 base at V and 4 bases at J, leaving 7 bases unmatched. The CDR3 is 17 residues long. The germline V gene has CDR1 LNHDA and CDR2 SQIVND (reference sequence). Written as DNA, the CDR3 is TGTGCCAGTAGTATAGGTCCAGCGGGGGGGCTATACAATGAGCAGTTCTTC. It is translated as CASSIGPAGGLYNEQFF.